This T cell receptor beta chain was retrieved from a study of cytomegalovirus exposure and HLA in healthy donors. Findings and caveats of the study: In vitro work confirmed that three CMV-associated chains recognize CMV antigens. It was reportedly the case that the classifier diagnosed cytomegalovirus status with high specificity and sensitivity. Highly shared sequence variants in one cluster were likely a sequencing artifact. Another analysis was done later, and it associated over 15,000 TCR beta sequences with HLA alleles at 0.05 false discovery rate.

To note about this clone: Its target is not known.

A multiplex PCR was run with 60 Vbeta primers and 13 Jbeta primers. Generated by immunoSEQ multiplex PCR, the TCRdb table keeps only in-frame clones and is missing some. There are fewer than 120,000 clones in the sample; approximately 82% occur only once, and 10% to 15% lies in the top ten. The V and J ends lost 5 bases and 4 bases, in that order; junction bases with no gene match: 6. The V gene's germline CDR1 is MNHEY and CDR2 SVGAGI. This CDR3 region has 15 residues. V is TRBV6-5 and J is TRBJ1-1; 11 bases match TRBD1. The sequence derives from a man between 25 and 39 years old in good health and CMV-seropositive. The sequenced material came from PBMCs. CDR3 sequence reads: CASSGQGAKGTEAFF. The CDR3 DNA reads as TGTGCCAGCAGTGGACAGGGGGCGAAGGGCACTGAAGCTTTCTTT.